The source of this T cell receptor (beta chain) is a study of quantifying T cell responses using KT2 cells. Study-wide context: Reverse transcription used primers in the TCR alpha and beta constant regions.

This clonotype was seen a handful of times. An oligo carrying a UMI was ligated to the cDNA 3' end. First-round PCR used about 4 cycles and beta primers RC1.1 and RC1.2 covering TRBC1 and TRBC2. TCRdb ran MiXCR on the UMI-ligation and nested PCR reads and lists one entry per CDR3 protein. The table records 40,000 or so distinct CDR3 sequences, approximately 15% of them present only once. V was shortened by 4 bases and J by 0 bases, with 18 bases between the two germline ends. Per the germline V gene, CDR1 is SQVTM and CDR2 is ANQGSEA. The CDR3 runs to 16 residues. Sequenced sample: PBMCs spiked with cells of the T cell clone KT2. This clonotype was sampled from a human donor. The chain joins TRBV29-1 to TRBJ1-1; TRBD1 might be the D (5 bases). The CDR3 reads CSVGRPGLIMNTEAFF. For the CDR3, the DNA is TGCAGCGTTGGAAGACCGGGACTTATCATGAACACTGAAGCTTTCTTT.